Reported below is one T cell receptor beta chain. Through Arm-PCR of CDR3 regions and iRepertoire HTBI primers, TCR beta libraries were built. Under the authors' procedure: The identification of about 68 TRBV and 14 TRBJ segments was made across samples. TCRdb called the multiplex PCR reads again in MiXCR, with one record for every CDR3 protein. TCRdb, not the authors, supplied the V and J calls. The sample carries about 610,000 distinct CDR3 sequences, more than 15% recorded once. Time point indicated: newly diagnosed GD, antithyroid drugs for less than 3 months. The TCR library was made from RNA extracted from PBMCs. This sample stems from a study of regulatory T cells in long-lasting Graves disease. This same sample was also part of a study on T cells in Graves' hyperthyroidism and ophthalmopathy. Per that paper: Stability of Graves' hyperthyroidism was defined as absent ophthalmopathy progression within 18 months.

The receptor was derived from a man between 18 and 29 years old with Graves disease. The specimen was peripheral blood mononuclear cells (PBMCs), collected at new diagnosis, from a patient treated with antithyroid drugs.

CDR3 coding DNA: TGCAGTGCTAGAGACCCGGGACTAGCGGACACCGGGGAGCTGTTTTTT. Protein sequence: CSARDPGLADTGELFF. The chain recombines TRBV20-1 with TRBJ2-2; 11 bases are a match to TRBD2. J gave up 3 bases and V 0 bases, and 3 bases lay outside the gene matches. Per the germline V gene, CDR1 is DFQATT and CDR2 is SNEGSKA (reference sequence). The CDR3 extends over 16 amino acids.